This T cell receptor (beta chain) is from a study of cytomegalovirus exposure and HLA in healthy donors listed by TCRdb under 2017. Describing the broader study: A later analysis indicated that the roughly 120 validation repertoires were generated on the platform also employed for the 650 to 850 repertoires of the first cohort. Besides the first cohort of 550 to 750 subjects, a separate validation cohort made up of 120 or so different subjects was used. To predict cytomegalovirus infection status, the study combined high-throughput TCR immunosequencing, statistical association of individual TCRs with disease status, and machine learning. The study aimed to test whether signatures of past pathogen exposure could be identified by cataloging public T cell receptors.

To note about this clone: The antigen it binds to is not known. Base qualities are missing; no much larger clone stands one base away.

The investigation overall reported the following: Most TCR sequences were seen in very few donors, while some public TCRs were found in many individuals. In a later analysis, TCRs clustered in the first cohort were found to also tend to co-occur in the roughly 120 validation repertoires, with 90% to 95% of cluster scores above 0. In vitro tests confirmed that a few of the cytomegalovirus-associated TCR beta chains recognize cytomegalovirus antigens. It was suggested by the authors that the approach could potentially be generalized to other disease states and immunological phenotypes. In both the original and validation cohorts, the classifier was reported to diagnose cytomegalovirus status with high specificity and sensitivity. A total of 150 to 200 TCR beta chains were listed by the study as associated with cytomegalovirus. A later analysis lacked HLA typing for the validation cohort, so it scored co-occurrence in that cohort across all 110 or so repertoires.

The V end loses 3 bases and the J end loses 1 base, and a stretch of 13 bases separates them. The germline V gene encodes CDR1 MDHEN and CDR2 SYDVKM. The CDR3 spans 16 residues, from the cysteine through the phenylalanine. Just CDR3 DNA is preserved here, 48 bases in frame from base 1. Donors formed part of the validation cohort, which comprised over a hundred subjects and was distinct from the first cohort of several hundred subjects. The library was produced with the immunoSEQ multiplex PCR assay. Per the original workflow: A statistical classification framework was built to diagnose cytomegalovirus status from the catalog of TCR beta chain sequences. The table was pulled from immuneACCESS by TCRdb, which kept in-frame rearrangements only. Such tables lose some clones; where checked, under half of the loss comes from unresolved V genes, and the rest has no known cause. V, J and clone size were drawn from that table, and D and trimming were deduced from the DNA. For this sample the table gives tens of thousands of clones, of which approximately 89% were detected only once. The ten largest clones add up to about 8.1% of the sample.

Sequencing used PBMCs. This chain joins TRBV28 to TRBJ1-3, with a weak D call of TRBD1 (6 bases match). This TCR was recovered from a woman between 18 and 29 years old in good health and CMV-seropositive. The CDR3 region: CASSLGGAGSGNTIYF. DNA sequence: TGTGCCAGCAGTTTGGGGGGGGCTGGGTCTGGAAACACCATATATTTT.